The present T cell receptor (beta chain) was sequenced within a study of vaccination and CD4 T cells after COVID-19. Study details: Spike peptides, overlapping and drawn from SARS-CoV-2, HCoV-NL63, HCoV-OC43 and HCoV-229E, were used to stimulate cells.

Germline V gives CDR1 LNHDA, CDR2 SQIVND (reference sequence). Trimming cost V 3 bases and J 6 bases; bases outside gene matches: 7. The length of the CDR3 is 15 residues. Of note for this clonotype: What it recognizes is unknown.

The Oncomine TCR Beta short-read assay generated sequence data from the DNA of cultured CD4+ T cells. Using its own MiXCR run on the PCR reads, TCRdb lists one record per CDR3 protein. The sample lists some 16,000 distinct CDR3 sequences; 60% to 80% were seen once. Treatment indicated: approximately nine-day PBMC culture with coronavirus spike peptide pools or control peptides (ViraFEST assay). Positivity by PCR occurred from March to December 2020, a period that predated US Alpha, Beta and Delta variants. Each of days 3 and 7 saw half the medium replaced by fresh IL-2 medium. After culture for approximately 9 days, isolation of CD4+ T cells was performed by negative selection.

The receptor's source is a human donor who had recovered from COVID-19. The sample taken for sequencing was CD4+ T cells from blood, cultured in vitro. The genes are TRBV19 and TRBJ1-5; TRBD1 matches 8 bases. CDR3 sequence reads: CASSMDRDASQPQHF. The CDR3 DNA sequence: TGTGCCAGTAGTATGGACAGGGACGCAAGTCAGCCCCAGCATTTT.